This T cell receptor beta chain stems from a study of shared clonotypes between healthy human individuals. Broader study findings: Even with large depth, rarefaction showed that sorted-subset sequencing was incomplete.

Generated by immunoSEQ multiplex PCR, the TCRdb table keeps only in-frame clones and is missing some. The table lists about 690,000 clones, about 92% of them singletons. The CDR3 spans 14 residues. Between the trimmed V and J ends, which lost 5 bases and 5 bases, there was a span of 13 bases. Germline V gives CDR1 SGHAT, CDR2 FQNNGV. Concerning this clone: Its antigen is still unknown.

The receptor was isolated from a man aged 18 to 30 in good health. Some clones in this sample may be carry-over from other donors' samples. The genes are TRBV11-2 and TRBJ2-1, with D possibly TRBD2 on 5 matching bases. The specimen sequenced was memory CD8+ T cells from PBMCs. The subset was: CD45RO+ cells pooled with CCR7-negative TemRA cells. The CDR3: CASSPHRTDNEQFF. CDR3 DNA sequence: TGTGCCAGCAGCCCTCATAGGACTGACAATGAGCAGTTCTTC.